Described below is a single T cell receptor (beta chain) sequence and its context. The CDR3 is 14 amino acids. CDR1 is ENHRY, CDR2 SYGVKD, per germline. The V and J ends lost 2 bases and 8 bases, in that order; junction bases with no gene match: 5. Per the original methods: Estimation of nucleated cell counts was performed using reference gene primer amplification. Assay: immunoSEQ multiplex PCR; the TCRdb copy retains only in-frame clones and omits some. V and J calls and clone size come straight from that table; D and trimming were deduced from the DNA. The sample includes 150,000 to 200,000 clones, around four fifths seen only once; the top ten take about 10%. This specimen comes from a study of blood T cell repertoires in COVID-19. For the study at large: Samples came from the United States, Italy and Spain, spanning acute and convalescent COVID-19. PBMCs, B-cell-depleted T cells, or T cells provided the cDNA or gDNA that made up the material.

Sequenced input: peripheral blood. The chain is built from TRBV10-3 and TRBJ1-1; 10 bases map to TRBD1. The receptor comes from a woman of 80 years or more with active or convalescent COVID-19. In DNA, the CDR3 is TGTGCCATCAGTGAGGGGGACAGGGGTCGAGAAGCTTTCTTT. As protein: CAISEGDRGREAFF.